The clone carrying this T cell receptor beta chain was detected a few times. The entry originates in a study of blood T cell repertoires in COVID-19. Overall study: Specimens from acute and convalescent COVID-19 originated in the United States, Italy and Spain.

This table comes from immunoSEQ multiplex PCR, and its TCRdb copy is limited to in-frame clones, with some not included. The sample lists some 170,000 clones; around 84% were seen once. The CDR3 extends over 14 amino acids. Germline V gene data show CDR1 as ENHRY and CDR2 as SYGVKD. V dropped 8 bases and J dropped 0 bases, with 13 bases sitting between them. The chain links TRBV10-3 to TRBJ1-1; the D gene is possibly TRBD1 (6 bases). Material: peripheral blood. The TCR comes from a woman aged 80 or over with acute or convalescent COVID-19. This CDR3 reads CAIGGADMNTEAFF. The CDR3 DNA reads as TGTGCCATCGGGGGGGCGGACATGAACACTGAAGCTTTCTTT.